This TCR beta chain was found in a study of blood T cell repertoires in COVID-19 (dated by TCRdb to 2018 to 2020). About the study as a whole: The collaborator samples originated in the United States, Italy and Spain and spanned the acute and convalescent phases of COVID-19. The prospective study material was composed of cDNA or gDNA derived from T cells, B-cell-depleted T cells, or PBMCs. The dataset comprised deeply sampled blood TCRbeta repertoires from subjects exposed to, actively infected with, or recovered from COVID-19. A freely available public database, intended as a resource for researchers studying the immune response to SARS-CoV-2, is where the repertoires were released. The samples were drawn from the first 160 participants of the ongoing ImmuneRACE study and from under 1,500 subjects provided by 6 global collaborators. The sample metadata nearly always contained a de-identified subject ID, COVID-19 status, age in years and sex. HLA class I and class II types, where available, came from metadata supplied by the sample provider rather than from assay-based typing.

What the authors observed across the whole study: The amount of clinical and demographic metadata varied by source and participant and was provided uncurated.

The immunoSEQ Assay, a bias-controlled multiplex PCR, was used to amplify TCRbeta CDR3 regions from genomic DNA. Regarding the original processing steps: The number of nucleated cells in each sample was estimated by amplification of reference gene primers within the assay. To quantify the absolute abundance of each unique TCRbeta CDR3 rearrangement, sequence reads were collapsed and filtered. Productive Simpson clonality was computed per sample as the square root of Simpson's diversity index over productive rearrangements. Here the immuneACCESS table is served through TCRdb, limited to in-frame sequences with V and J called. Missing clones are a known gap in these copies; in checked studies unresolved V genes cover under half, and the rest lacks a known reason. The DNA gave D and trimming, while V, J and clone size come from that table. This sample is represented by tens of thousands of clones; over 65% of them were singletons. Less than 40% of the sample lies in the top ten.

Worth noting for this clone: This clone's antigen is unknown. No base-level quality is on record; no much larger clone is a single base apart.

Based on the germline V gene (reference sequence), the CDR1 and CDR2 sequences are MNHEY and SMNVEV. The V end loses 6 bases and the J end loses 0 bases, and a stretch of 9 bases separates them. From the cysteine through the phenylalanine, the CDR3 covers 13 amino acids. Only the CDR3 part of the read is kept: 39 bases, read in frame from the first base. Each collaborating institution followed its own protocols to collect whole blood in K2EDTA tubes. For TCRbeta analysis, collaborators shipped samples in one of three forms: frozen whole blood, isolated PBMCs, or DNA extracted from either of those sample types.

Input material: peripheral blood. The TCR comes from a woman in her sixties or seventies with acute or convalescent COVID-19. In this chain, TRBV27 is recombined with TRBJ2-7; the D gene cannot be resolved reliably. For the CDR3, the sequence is CASSRVNSYEQYF. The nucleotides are TGTGCCAGCAGCCGGGTCAACTCCTACGAGCAGTACTTC.